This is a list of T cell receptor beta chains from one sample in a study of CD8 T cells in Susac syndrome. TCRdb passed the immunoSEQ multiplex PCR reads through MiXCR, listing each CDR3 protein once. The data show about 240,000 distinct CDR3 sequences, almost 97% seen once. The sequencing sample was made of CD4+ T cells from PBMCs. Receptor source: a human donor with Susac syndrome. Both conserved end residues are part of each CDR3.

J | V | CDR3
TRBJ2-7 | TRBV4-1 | CASSQDSLGSYEQYF
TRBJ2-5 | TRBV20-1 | CSAAPTSGYQETQYF
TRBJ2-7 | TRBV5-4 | CASSLGAGGISYEQYF
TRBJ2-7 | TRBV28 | CASRRAGQNYEQYF
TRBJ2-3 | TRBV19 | CATGRTSGRTDTQYF
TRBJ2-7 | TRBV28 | CAIEGGLSYEQYF
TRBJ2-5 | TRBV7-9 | CASSRLAQETQYF
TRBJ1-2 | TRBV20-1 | CSAVIPNREAEGYTF
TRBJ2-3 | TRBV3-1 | CASSQGDRDTDTQYF
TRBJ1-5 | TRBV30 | CAWSGMFADGNQPQHF
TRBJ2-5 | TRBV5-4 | CASSTKTGMETQYF
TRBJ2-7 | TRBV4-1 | CASSPREGPYEQYF
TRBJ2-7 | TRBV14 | CASSQAQTGTVSYEQYF
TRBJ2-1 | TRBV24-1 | CATSDPTSGIANEQFF
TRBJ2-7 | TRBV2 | CASSFRIYEQYF
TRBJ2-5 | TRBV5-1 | CASSADSKSIQETQYF
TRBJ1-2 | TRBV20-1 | CSANRGEGGYGYTF
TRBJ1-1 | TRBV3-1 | CASSLRDKIKNTEAFF
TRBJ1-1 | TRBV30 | CAWSRGSLGGTEAFF
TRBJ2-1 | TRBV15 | CATSRDLSGSYEQFF
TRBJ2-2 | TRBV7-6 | CASSLRTGDNTGELFF
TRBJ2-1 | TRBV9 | CASSVSLGPSGTEQFF
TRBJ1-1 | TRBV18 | CASSSRDRGLNTEAFF
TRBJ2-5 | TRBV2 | CASSERVETQYF
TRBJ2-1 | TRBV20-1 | CSAPRLYNEQFF
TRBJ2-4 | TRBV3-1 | CASSHEGANIQYF
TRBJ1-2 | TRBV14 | CASSQAGTVYGYTF
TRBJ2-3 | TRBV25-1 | CASKDTGLYTQYF
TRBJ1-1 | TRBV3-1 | CASSQQGNLRTEAFF